Presented here are 31 T cell receptor beta chains from one specimen sequenced in a study of blood T cell repertoires in COVID-19. Clones were read by immunoSEQ multiplex PCR, and TCRdb kept only the in-frame ones, dropping some. The data show more than 200,000 clones, roughly 87% seen once. Sequencing was carried out using PBMCs or T cells enriched from blood (not recorded which). The receptors here all came from a man in his thirties or forties in a cohort exposed to, infected with or recovered from COVID-19 (not recorded which).

This chain uses TRBV6-5 with TRBJ1-4; D remains unclear. The CDR3 has 14 residues. Germline-derived CDR1 and CDR2 are MNHEY and SVGAGI. V gave up 10 bases and J gave up 0 bases, with 12 bases separating them. DNA of the CDR3: TGTGCCACTGCCAGAGGAGCAACTAATGAAAAACTGTTTTTT. This gives the protein CATARGATNEKLFF.

The chain carries TRBV7-2 and TRBJ1-2, with D uncertain. Germline values: CDR1 SGHTA, CDR2 FQGNSA. CDR3 size: 14 residues. V was clipped by 5 bases and J by 5 bases, with 15 bases between them. CDR3 protein: CASSTQAGNYGYTF. CDR3 in DNA: TGTGCCAGCAGCACTCAAGCGGGAAATTATGGCTACACCTTC. Filled out from reference TRBV7-2 and TRBJ1-2, the complete variable domain reads GAGVSQSPSNKVTEKGKDVELRCDPISGHTALYWYRQSLGQGLEFLIYFQGNSAPDKSGLPSDRFSAERTGGSVSTLTIQRTQQEDSAVYLCASSTQAGNYGYTFGSGTRLTVV.

The chain carries TRBV5-4 and TRBJ2-2, with 8 bases aligning to TRBD2. The CDR3 totals 16 residues. Unmatched junction bases numbered 3, after V lost 1 base and J lost 1 base. Germline V gene sequence: CDR1 SGHNT, CDR2 YYREEE (reference sequence). The CDR3 DNA is TGTGCCAGCAGCTTGAGCGGGAGTCGGAACACCGGGGAGCTGTTTTTT. It encodes CASSLSGSRNTGELFF.

V gene TRBV6-5 combines with J gene TRBJ2-3, with 7 bases aligning to TRBD1. The CDR3 is 15 residues long. Germline CDR1 reads MNHEY; CDR2 reads SVGAGI. V shed 3 bases, J shed 2 bases, and the junction held 5 bases outside the gene matches. In DNA form, the CDR3 reads TGTGCCAGCAGTTATAGGGACAGCACCACAGATACGCAGTATTTT. It translates to CASSYRDSTTDTQYF.

The count of this clone is one. This rearrangement joins TRBV5-4 to TRBJ2-1, with 16 bases that match TRBD2. The length of the CDR3 is 17 residues. CDR1 and CDR2 from the germline V gene are SGHNT and YYREEE (reference sequence). V lost 2 bases and J lost 7; bases outside the gene matches: 6. CDR3 region: CASSFPGTSGRGNEQFF. As DNA, the CDR3 is TGTGCCAGCAGCTTCCCCGGGACTAGCGGGAGGGGGAATGAGCAGTTCTTC.

This clone was counted between two and nine times. The V gene is TRBV29-1, the J gene TRBJ1-1; 8 bases fit TRBD1. The CDR3 extends over 13 amino acids. Trimming removed 3 bases from V and 1 base from J; junction bases left unmatched: 1. Germline CDR1 and CDR2: SQVTM and ANQGSEA. CDR3 region: CSVDQGANTEAFF. The CDR3 region has the DNA TGCAGCGTTGACCAGGGGGCGAACACTGAAGCTTTCTTT.

The genes are TRBV5-6 and TRBJ2-3; unclear D gene. Trimming pared 5 bases from V and 4 bases from J, leaving 20 bases between. CDR1 and CDR2 (germline): SGHDT, YYEEEE. The CDR3 spans 16 residues. CDR3 DNA: TGTGCCAGCAGTCAAAGCTGGCGGAATCCCCCAGATACGCAGTATTTT. Translated, it gives CASSQSWRNPPDTQYF.

This clone has more than one count but fewer than ten. The V and J genes are TRBV5-1 and TRBJ2-2; a weak D match, TRBD1 (6 bases). The germline V gene encodes CDR1 SGHRS and CDR2 YFSETQ. Trimming removed 4 bases at V and 1 base at J, with 8 bases between. This CDR3 is built from 14 residues. The CDR3 nucleotides read TGCGCCAGCAGCCCGACAGGGAACACCGGGGAGCTGTTTTTT. Translating it yields CASSPTGNTGELFF.

The gene calls are TRBV5-5 and TRBJ2-7; 7 bases fit TRBD2. From germline, CDR1 is SGHKS and CDR2 YYEKEE (reference sequence). With V trimmed by 3 bases and J by 4 bases, 13 bases remained unmatched. This CDR3 comprises 16 residues. Here the CDR3 DNA reads TGTGCCAGCAGCTATGACCGGGACTACCGATTGTACGAGCAGTACTTC. It yields the protein CASSYDRDYRLYEQYF.

This clone was detected only once. This chain connects TRBV5-4 to TRBJ2-7; 7 bases map to TRBD2. The length of the CDR3 is 15 residues. Germline V gene sequence: CDR1 SGHNT, CDR2 YYREEE (reference sequence). With 4 bases clipped from V and 0 bases from J, the junction kept 7 bases outside the gene matches. The CDR3 DNA reads TGTGCCAGCAGCATAGCGGGTGAAAGCTCCTACGAGCAGTACTTC. Protein: CASSIAGESSYEQYF.

In its sample, this clone was seen a few times. For the CDR3, the DNA is TGCAGTGCTAGTCTATTCGACAGCTATAATTCACCCCTCCACTTT. Its protein is CSASLFDSYNSPLHF. This chain links TRBV20-1 with TRBJ1-6, with a possible D match to TRBD1 (5 bases). The V gene lost 3 bases and the J gene lost 3 bases, with 12 bases spanning the gap. CDR1 and CDR2 from the germline V gene are DFQATT and SNEGSKA (reference sequence). This CDR3 is 15 amino acids long.

This clone appeared once. V usage is TRBV2 and J usage is TRBJ1-5; D is uncertain. The V gene's germline CDR1 is SNHLY and CDR2 FYNNEI. There are 14 residues in the CDR3. With 4 bases removed from V and 0 bases from J, the gap between germline ends came to 7 bases. CDR3 in DNA: TGTGCCAGCAGTGGGCAGTATAGCAATCAGCCCCAGCATTTT. It encodes CASSGQYSNQPQHF. The full variable domain, completed using reference TRBV2 and TRBJ1-5, is EPEVTQTPSHQVTQMGQEVILRCVPISNHLYFYWYRQILGQKVEFLVSFYNNEISEKSEIFDDQFSVERPDGSNFTLKIRSTKLEDSAMYFCASSGQYSNQPQHFGDGTRLSIL.

The chain has TRBV25-1 and TRBJ2-2, with a weak D call TRBD1 (5 bases). V lost 2 bases and J lost 5, with 9 bases in between. This CDR3 region has 14 residues. CDR1 and CDR2 (germline): MGHDK, SYGVNS. The CDR3 DNA sequence: TGTGCCAGCAGTGAAATAGGGGATACCGGGGAGCTGTTTTTT. It translates to CASSEIGDTGELFF.

This clone was detected once. The rearrangement links TRBV21-1 to TRBJ2-5; TRBD1 reflects the table's D call only, with no check against the DNA. TRBV21-1 is described as a pseudogene. The CDR3 sequence is 14 residues long. CDR3 in amino acids: CARTRQGGQETQYF. The CDR3 DNA sequence: TGTGCCAGGACACGACAGGGAGGACAAGAGACCCAGTACTTC.

The J gene is TRBJ1-1, the V gene TRBV6-1; D uncertain. Per germline, CDR1 MNHNS and CDR2 SASEGT. V was clipped by 2 bases and J by 8 bases, with 12 bases between them. CDR3 size: 13 residues. The CDR3 coding sequence is TGTGCCAGCAGTGAACGAGAGGTTAAAGAAGCTTTCTTT. Residues: CASSEREVKEAFF.

This chain joins TRBV3-1 (or the pseudogene TRBV3-2) and TRBJ2-2, with TRBD2 matching over 7 bases. Germline V lookup: CDR1 LGHDT, CDR2 YNNKEL (reference sequence). Unmatched junction bases numbered 13, after V lost 4 bases and J lost 5 bases. The CDR3 length is 17 residues. The CDR3 coding sequence is TGTGCCAGCAGCCGCTTCTCTAGCGGAGTGAGGACCGGGGAGCTGTTTTTT. Amino acid sequence: CASSRFSSGVRTGELFF.

V gene TRBV10-3 combines with J gene TRBJ1-6; perhaps TRBD1 as D (6 bases). The germline V gene encodes CDR1 ENHRY and CDR2 SYGVKD. This CDR3 has 13 amino acids. Between the trimmed V and J ends, which lost 5 bases and 5 bases, there was a span of 7 bases. The CDR3 bases are TGTGCCATCAGTTACAGGGATAATTCACCCCTCCACTTT. Translation: CAISYRDNSPLHF.

CDR3 sequence: CASSPRTSGGYEQYF. DNA for the CDR3: TGTGCCAGCAGTCCACGGACTAGCGGCGGGTACGAGCAGTACTTC. The J gene is TRBJ2-7, the V gene TRBV27; 10 bases are shared with TRBD2. CDR1 is MNHEY and CDR2 is SMNVEV in the germline V gene (reference sequence). Losses at the gene ends were 5 bases for V and 4 bases for J; bases not matched to a gene: 8. The CDR3 sequence is 15 residues long.

The genes are TRBV15 and TRBJ1-1, with D perhaps TRBD1 (5 bases). The CDR3 has 18 residues. The V gene lost 0 bases and the J gene lost 3 bases, with 20 bases spanning the gap. CDR1 is LNHNV, CDR2 YYDKDF, per germline (reference sequence). The CDR3 nucleotides read TGTGCCACCAGCAGAGATTCGGAAAGGGGAGGGAGAGACACTGAAGCTTTCTTT. Protein sequence: CATSRDSERGGRDTEAFF.

The chain carries TRBV27 and TRBJ1-6, with unresolved D. Germline V gene sequence: CDR1 MNHEY, CDR2 SMNVEV (reference sequence). The CDR3 length is 15 residues. With 3 bases removed from V and 4 bases from J, the gap between germline ends came to 10 bases. The CDR3, as DNA: TGTGCCAGCAGTTTTGAGACAAATTATAATTCACCCCTCCACTTT. It is translated as CASSFETNYNSPLHF.

This sequence joins TRBV6-4 and TRBJ1-1; D may be TRBD1 (5 bases). The CDR3 has 15 amino acids. Deletions cut 3 bases from V and 4 bases from J, with 15 bases between. Germline loops: CDR1 MRHNA, CDR2 SNTAGT. CDR3 nucleotide sequence: TGTGCCAGCAGTGATAACCACGCTAGGGGCACTGAAGCTTTCTTT. This encodes CASSDNHARGTEAFF.

Turning to this clone: One junction end disagrees with the germline gene, perhaps due to a read error. The rearrangement joins TRBV6-1 to TRBJ2-7, with 13 bases fitting TRBD2. The CDR3 has 16 residues. CDR1 and CDR2 (germline): MNHNS, SASEGT. The CDR3 protein is CASIELAGGKSYEQYF. Here the CDR3 DNA reads TGTGCCAGCATTGAACTAGCGGGAGGGAAATCCTACGAGCAGTACTTC.

The chain couples TRBV6-2 or TRBV6-3 to TRBJ2-1; 8 bases map to TRBD1. CDR3 size: 12 residues. Germline V CDR1 and CDR2: MNHEY, SVGEGT. V dropped 5 bases and J dropped 8; count of bases not matched to a gene: 2. CDR3 protein: CASSQTGDEQFF. The DNA of the CDR3 is TGTGCCAGCAGTCAGACAGGGGATGAGCAGTTCTTC.

The CDR3 spells CASSPQGLGGYEQYF. The CDR3, as DNA: TGTGCCAGCAGCCCACAGGGACTAGGGGGTTACGAGCAGTACTTC. The rearrangement joins TRBV28 to TRBJ2-7, with 8 bases lining up with TRBD2. The germline V gene has CDR1 MDHEN and CDR2 SYDVKM. The V segment lost 6 bases and the J segment 4 bases; nucleotides outside the gene matches: 11. The CDR3 contains 15 residues.

This clone came up once. The CDR3 sequence is CASSTHRGGSTEAFF. CDR3 DNA sequence: TGTGCCAGCAGTACCCACAGGGGCGGAAGCACTGAAGCTTTCTTT. The chain employs TRBV28 and TRBJ1-1; TRBD1 agrees at 7 bases. V dropped 5 bases and J dropped 4; count of bases not matched to a gene: 10. The CDR3 runs to 15 residues. Germline V gene sequence: CDR1 MDHEN, CDR2 SYDVKM.

CDR3 in DNA: TGCGCCAGCAGCTTGGCGACAGGTTCTCAAGAGACCCAGTACTTC. This encodes CASSLATGSQETQYF. The chain employs TRBV5-1 and TRBJ2-5; D possibly corresponds to TRBD1 (6 bases). Trimming left V 0 bases short and J 2 bases short, with 11 bases between. CDR3 length equals 15 residues. The germline V gene has CDR1 SGHRS and CDR2 YFSETQ.

The sample holds one count of this clone. V usage is TRBV28 and J usage is TRBJ2-1; D is possibly TRBD2 (5 bases). V was cut by 2 bases and J by 15 bases, with 14 bases left in between. This CDR3 contains 12 residues. CDR1 and CDR2 from the germline V gene are MDHEN and SYDVKM. The CDR3 DNA sequence: TGTGCCAGCAGTTTAACTAGGACCGTCCGGTTCTTC. Its translation: CASSLTRTVRFF.

The J gene is TRBJ2-3, the V gene TRBV7-6, with a tentative D call TRBD2 (7 bases). The V and J ends lost 2 bases and 1 base respectively, with 13 bases between them. The germline CDR1 and CDR2 sequences are SGHVS and FNYEAQ. The CDR3 is 16 amino acids. CDR3 residues: CASSLLGAGGTDTQYF. In DNA, the CDR3 is TGTGCCAGCAGCTTACTGGGGGCGGGAGGCACAGATACGCAGTATTTT. Combining the CDR3 with reference TRBV7-6 and TRBJ2-3 gives the whole variable domain GAGVSQSPRYKVTKRGQDVALRCDPISGHVSLYWYRQALGQGPEFLTYFNYEAQQDKSGLPNDRFSAERPEGSISTLTIQRTEQRDSAMYRCASSLLGAGGTDTQYFGPGTRLTVL.

The chain uses TRBV18 and TRBJ1-1; D call uncertain. This CDR3 is built from 15 residues. In germline, CDR1 is KGHSH, CDR2 LQKENI. Trimming took 7 bases from V and 1 from J, leaving 16 bases between them. The CDR3 loop reads CASFTGVNPNTEAFF. The CDR3 DNA sequence: TGTGCCAGCTTCACCGGGGTTAACCCGAACACTGAAGCTTTCTTT.

The chain recombines TRBV25-1 with TRBJ1-2; no clear D gene. The CDR3 is 18 residues long. Trimming left V 6 bases short and J 5 bases short, with 28 bases between. CDR1 is MGHDK and CDR2 is SYGVNS in the germline V gene. The CDR3 spells CASSPIDPLGGSEYGYTF. In nucleotides, the CDR3 is TGTGCCAGCAGCCCAATTGATCCGCTGGGAGGGTCGGAGTATGGCTACACCTTC.

This clone has at least ten counts. This chain joins TRBV11-3 and TRBJ2-2; the match to TRBD2 covers 8 bases. Germline V gives CDR1 SGHNT, CDR2 YENEEA. V was clipped by 0 bases and J by 9 bases; unmatched bases: 9. This CDR3 has 16 residues. CDR3 region: CASSLDGREGRRELFF. CDR3 DNA sequence: TGTGCCAGCAGCTTAGATGGACGGGAGGGTCGGAGGGAGCTGTTTTTT.